Below, 8 T cell receptor beta chains from the same sample are listed, as sequenced in a study of cytomegalovirus exposure and HLA in healthy donors. Method: immunoSEQ multiplex PCR; TCRdb's copy keeps in-frame clones and lacks some. The data contain about 70,000 clones, 80% to 95% of them singletons. Input material: PBMCs. Source of these receptors: a man younger than 30 in good health and CMV-seropositive.

The chain links TRBV11-1 to TRBJ2-7; D is perhaps TRBD1 (5 bases). CDR1 and CDR2 from the germline V gene are SGHAT and FQDESV (reference sequence). Trimming left V 1 base short and J 4 bases short, with 14 bases between. This CDR3 is built from 15 residues. The CDR3 DNA reads TGTGCCAGCAGCTTAGGACAGTCAGCTTTTTACGAGCAGTACTTC. This sequence encodes CASSLGQSAFYEQYF.

V is TRBV9 and J is TRBJ2-1, with TRBD2 matching 10 bases. The CDR3 consists of 15 residues. The J segment lost 9 bases and the V segment lost 0 bases, leaving 6 bases of the junction unmatched. Germline V gene data show CDR1 as SGDLS and CDR2 as YYNGEE. CDR3 residues: CASSVVGLAYGEQFF. The DNA of the CDR3 is TGTGCCAGCAGCGTAGTGGGACTAGCGTACGGTGAGCAGTTCTTC.

The chain carries TRBV29-1 and TRBJ1-1; D remains ambiguous. The CDR3 sequence is 11 residues long. V lost 6 bases and J 7 bases, leaving 12 bases between the germline ends. Looked up from germline, CDR1 is SQVTM and CDR2 is ANQGSEA. CDR3 DNA: TGCAGCGTGCGTTCACCCGTTGAAGCTTTCTTT. Protein sequence: CSVRSPVEAFF.

The chain links TRBV7-3 to TRBJ2-2; D is ambiguous. CDR3 size: 12 residues. Trimming took 3 bases from V and 5 from J, leaving 4 bases between them. CDR1 is SGHTA and CDR2 is FQGTGA in the germline V gene. In DNA, the CDR3 is TGTGCCAGCAGCTTCAGTACCGGGGAGCTGTTTTTT. It encodes CASSFSTGELFF.

The chain couples TRBV2 to TRBJ1-2; 7 positions match TRBD1. CDR1 is SNHLY, CDR2 FYNNEI, per germline. CDR3 length: 12 amino acids. J lost 8 bases, V lost 8 bases, and 8 bases had no gene match. The CDR3 region is CASVGQEGGYTF. CDR3 nucleotide sequence: TGTGCCAGCGTTGGACAGGAGGGGGGCTACACCTTC.

V usage is TRBV5-1 and J usage is TRBJ1-5; TRBD1 aligns across 7 bases. The CDR3 has 14 amino acids. Germline CDR1 SGHRS, CDR2 YFSETQ. With 4 bases clipped from V and 3 bases from J, the junction kept 4 bases outside the gene matches. The CDR3 loop is CASSPGGTNQPQHF. The CDR3 DNA reads TGCGCCAGCAGCCCAGGGGGGACCAATCAGCCCCAGCATTTT.

The chain is built from TRBV9 and TRBJ1-2, with D maybe TRBD1 (5 bases). The CDR3 length is 15 residues. The germline V gene has CDR1 SGDLS and CDR2 YYNGEE. V lost 0 bases and J 3 bases, leaving 12 bases between the germline ends. CDR3 sequence: CASSVEAGADYGYTF. CDR3 sequence (DNA): TGTGCCAGCAGCGTAGAGGCTGGGGCAGACTATGGCTACACCTTC.

The V call is TRBV5-6, the J call TRBJ1-2, with 7 bases lining up with TRBD1. V lost 1 base and J lost 3; bases outside the gene matches: 15. The germline V gene encodes CDR1 SGHDT and CDR2 YYEEEE. CDR3 length equals 18 residues. The CDR3 DNA is TGTGCCAGCAGCTTGTCAGGGGGTGGGATAAGGAGGTACTATGGCTACACCTTC. It encodes CASSLSGGGIRRYYGYTF.